Listed below are T cell receptor beta chains from one sample, sequenced in a study of OX40 agonist ivuxolimab in advanced cancers. Assay used: immunoSEQ multiplex PCR; TCRdb lists only in-frame clones, some missing. The table shows some 90,000 clones, with under 95% occurring only once. Material: CD4+ or CD8+ T cells sorted from blood, obtained in a trial of the OX40 agonist ivuxolimab. The receptors here all came from an adult with an advanced solid tumor such as melanoma, head and neck, liver or kidney cancer. The CDR3 runs from the conserved cysteine through the conserved F or W. Fields, in order: clone size, D gene, V gene, J gene, CDR3 protein, CDR3 DNA. The D gene is left open where the match is weak. Clone size, where shown, is once, few, many, or a class for clones that have expanded.

clone size: once; D gene: -; V gene: TRBV5-1; J gene: TRBJ2-7; CDR3 protein: CASSLAGSSYEQYF; CDR3 DNA: TGCGCCAGCAGCTTGGCGGGGAGCTCCTACGAGCAGTACTTC
clone size: once; D gene: TRBD1; V gene: TRBV27; J gene: TRBJ2-3; CDR3 protein: CASSLLLTGGTDTQYF; CDR3 DNA: TGTGCCAGCAGTTTACTTTTGACAGGGGGCACAGATACGCAGTATTTT
clone size: -; D gene: -; V gene: TRBV19; J gene: TRBJ2-1; CDR3 protein: CASSIARNEQFF; CDR3 DNA: TGTGCCAGTAGTATAGCCAGAAATGAGCAGTTCTTC
clone size: once; D gene: TRBD2; V gene: TRBV5-8; J gene: TRBJ2-1; CDR3 protein: CASNNPGTSAYNEQFF; CDR3 DNA: TGTGCCAGCAACAATCCCGGGACTAGCGCTTACAATGAGCAGTTCTTC
clone size: -; D gene: -; V gene: TRBV6-5; J gene: TRBJ1-2; CDR3 protein: CAIDGYTF; CDR3 DNA: TGTGCCATCGATGGCTACACCTTC
clone size: -; D gene: TRBD1; V gene: TRBV5-8; J gene: TRBJ1-2; CDR3 protein: CASSSGTGSHGYTF; CDR3 DNA: TGTGCCAGCAGCTCCGGGACAGGGAGCCATGGCTACACCTTC
clone size: -; D gene: TRBD2; V gene: TRBV5-6; J gene: TRBJ2-3; CDR3 protein: CASSLGTRAQYF; CDR3 DNA: TGTGCCAGCAGCTTAGGGACTAGAGCGCAGTATTTT
clone size: -; D gene: TRBD1; V gene: TRBV6-5; J gene: TRBJ1-2; CDR3 protein: CASSYPGQGSNGYTF; CDR3 DNA: TGTGCCAGCAGTTACCCGGGACAGGGATCGAATGGCTACACCTTC
clone size: -; D gene: TRBD2; V gene: TRBV6-5; J gene: TRBJ2-1; CDR3 protein: CASLPTGGDSDEQFF; CDR3 DNA: TGTGCCAGTTTACCAACCGGGGGGGATAGTGATGAGCAGTTCTTC
clone size: -; D gene: TRBD2; V gene: TRBV27; J gene: TRBJ2-2; CDR3 protein: CASSLLVAGASVGGSTGELFF; CDR3 DNA: TGTGCCAGCAGTTTATTAGTAGCGGGAGCAAGTGTAGGAGGATCCACCGGGGAGCTGTTTTTT
clone size: -; D gene: -; V gene: TRBV27; J gene: TRBJ2-7; CDR3 protein: CASREQGGRDEQYF; CDR3 DNA: TGTGCCAGCAGGGAACAGGGAGGGCGGGACGAGCAGTACTTC
clone size: -; D gene: TRBD2; V gene: TRBV5-6; J gene: TRBJ2-7; CDR3 protein: CASSSGGPREQYF; CDR3 DNA: TGTGCCAGCAGCTCGGGGGGGCCAAGAGAGCAGTACTTC
clone size: -; D gene: -; V gene: TRBV27; J gene: TRBJ1-6; CDR3 protein: CASSFRVGSYNSPLHF; CDR3 DNA: TGTGCCAGCAGTTTTAGGGTGGGCTCCTATAATTCACCCCTCCACTTT
clone size: -; D gene: TRBD1; V gene: TRBV27; J gene: TRBJ1-5; CDR3 protein: CASSPDRDGQPQHF; CDR3 DNA: TGTGCCAGCAGTCCTGACAGGGATGGTCAGCCCCAGCATTTT
clone size: -; D gene: TRBD2; V gene: TRBV29-1; J gene: TRBJ2-7; CDR3 protein: CSVEGGWAGGTYEQYF; CDR3 DNA: TGCAGCGTTGAAGGGGGTTGGGCGGGAGGTACCTACGAGCAGTACTTC
clone size: -; D gene: -; V gene: TRBV27; J gene: TRBJ2-7; CDR3 protein: CASQTGNYEQYF; CDR3 DNA: TGTGCCAGCCAGACAGGTAACTACGAGCAGTACTTC
clone size: -; D gene: TRBD2; V gene: TRBV12-5; J gene: TRBJ2-7; CDR3 protein: CASGLGVTSGGPYEQYF; CDR3 DNA: TGTGCTAGTGGTTTGGGGGTCACTAGCGGGGGACCCTACGAGCAGTACTTC
clone size: -; D gene: TRBD1; V gene: TRBV27; J gene: TRBJ2-7; CDR3 protein: CASSHRQGPSYEQYF; CDR3 DNA: TGTGCCAGCAGCCACCGACAGGGTCCGTCCTACGAGCAGTACTTC
clone size: -; D gene: TRBD2; V gene: TRBV6-4; J gene: TRBJ2-7; CDR3 protein: CASSDVLDLWREGRTRVYEQYF; CDR3 DNA: TGTGCCAGCAGTGACGTCCTGGATCTATGGCGGGAGGGCCGAACTCGGGTTTACGAGCAGTACTTC
clone size: -; D gene: -; V gene: TRBV15; J gene: TRBJ1-5; CDR3 protein: CATSRQNQPQHF; CDR3 DNA: TGTGCCACCAGCAGACAAAATCAGCCCCAGCATTTT
clone size: -; D gene: -; V gene: TRBV5-4; J gene: TRBJ1-2; CDR3 protein: CASSLGGDLRGGYTF; CDR3 DNA: TGTGCCAGCAGCTTGGGCGGGGATTTAAGAGGTGGCTACACCTTC
clone size: few; D gene: -; V gene: TRBV27; J gene: TRBJ1-1; CDR3 protein: CASSLLRDTEAFF; CDR3 DNA: TGTGCCAGCAGTTTATTGCGGGACACTGAAGCTTTCTTT
clone size: -; D gene: -; V gene: TRBV27; J gene: TRBJ1-3; CDR3 protein: CASSSRDGSEGSGNTIYF; CDR3 DNA: TGTGCCAGCAGTTCAAGGGACGGCTCGGAAGGCTCTGGAAACACCATATATTTT
clone size: -; D gene: -; V gene: TRBV11-2; J gene: TRBJ2-7; CDR3 protein: CASSLGDVYYEQYF; CDR3 DNA: TGTGCCAGCAGCTTGGGAGACGTATACTACGAGCAGTACTTC
clone size: -; D gene: -; V gene: TRBV27; J gene: TRBJ2-1; CDR3 protein: CASSLGGTYNEQFF; CDR3 DNA: TGTGCCAGCAGTTTAGGCGGAACCTACAATGAGCAGTTCTTC
clone size: -; D gene: -; V gene: TRBV28; J gene: TRBJ2-5; CDR3 protein: CASSPLLGRGQETQYF; CDR3 DNA: TGTGCCAGCAGTCCCCTTTTAGGTAGGGGTCAAGAGACCCAGTACTTC
clone size: -; D gene: -; V gene: TRBV7-6; J gene: TRBJ2-7; CDR3 protein: CASSLEASDHYEQYF; CDR3 DNA: TGTGCCAGCAGCCTCGAGGCTAGCGACCACTACGAGCAGTACTTC
clone size: -; D gene: -; V gene: TRBV5-5; J gene: TRBJ2-3; CDR3 protein: CASSLALGTDTQYF; CDR3 DNA: TGTGCCAGCAGCTTGGCACTAGGAACAGATACGCAGTATTTT
clone size: -; D gene: -; V gene: TRBV29-1; J gene: TRBJ2-4; CDR3 protein: CSVGDFLAKNIQYF; CDR3 DNA: TGCAGCGTAGGGGACTTTTTAGCCAAAAACATTCAGTACTTC
clone size: -; D gene: -; V gene: TRBV6-5; J gene: TRBJ2-2; CDR3 protein: CASSGALNTGELFF; CDR3 DNA: TGTGCCAGTTCAGGGGCCCTGAACACCGGGGAGCTGTTTTTT
clone size: -; D gene: TRBD2; V gene: TRBV15; J gene: TRBJ2-3; CDR3 protein: CATRRGEGTDTQYF; CDR3 DNA: TGTGCCACCCGGCGGGGGGAGGGCACAGATACGCAGTATTTT
clone size: -; D gene: TRBD1; V gene: TRBV18; J gene: TRBJ1-2; CDR3 protein: CASSRGQGGYGYTF; CDR3 DNA: TGTGCCAGCTCCCGAGGACAGGGAGGTTATGGCTACACCTTC
clone size: -; D gene: -; V gene: TRBV30; J gene: TRBJ2-5; CDR3 protein: CAWALLSGPVQETQYF; CDR3 DNA: TGTGCCTGGGCATTATTAAGCGGCCCCGTACAAGAGACCCAGTACTTC
clone size: -; D gene: TRBD2; V gene: TRBV7-8; J gene: TRBJ2-1; CDR3 protein: CASSLEREGLREQFF; CDR3 DNA: TGTGCCAGCAGCTTAGAGAGGGAGGGCCTTCGTGAGCAGTTCTTC
clone size: -; D gene: -; V gene: TRBV30; J gene: TRBJ2-7; CDR3 protein: CAWSPNAMIEEQYF; CDR3 DNA: TGTGCCTGGAGCCCAAATGCGATGATCGAGGAGCAGTACTTC
clone size: -; D gene: TRBD1; V gene: TRBV6-1; J gene: TRBJ2-2; CDR3 protein: CASTSGTGDTGELFF; CDR3 DNA: TGTGCCAGCACATCCGGGACAGGGGACACCGGGGAGCTGTTTTTT
clone size: -; D gene: -; V gene: TRBV15; J gene: TRBJ1-3; CDR3 protein: CATSSLGGGGNTIYF; CDR3 DNA: TGTGCCACCAGCTCTCTGGGGGGGGGAGGAAACACCATATATTTT
clone size: -; D gene: -; V gene: TRBV5-4; J gene: TRBJ2-7; CDR3 protein: CASSPDYSYEQYF; CDR3 DNA: TGTGCCAGCAGCCCGGACTACTCCTACGAGCAGTACTTC
clone size: -; D gene: TRBD2; V gene: TRBV9; J gene: TRBJ2-1; CDR3 protein: CASGSGASSYNEQFF; CDR3 DNA: TGTGCCAGCGGAAGCGGGGCCAGCTCCTACAATGAGCAGTTCTTC
clone size: -; D gene: -; V gene: TRBV6-5; J gene: TRBJ2-3; CDR3 protein: CASSRGARDTQYF; CDR3 DNA: TGTGCCAGCAGCCGCGGGGCGAGGGATACGCAGTATTTT
clone size: -; D gene: -; V gene: TRBV29-1; J gene: TRBJ1-2; CDR3 protein: CSGEGLGAGGGYTF; CDR3 DNA: TGCAGCGGAGAAGGTCTGGGGGCGGGGGGCGGCTACACCTTC
clone size: -; D gene: TRBD1; V gene: TRBV7-9; J gene: TRBJ1-1; CDR3 protein: CASSSSTGGWTEAFF; CDR3 DNA: TGTGCCAGCAGCTCCTCTACAGGGGGATGGACTGAAGCTTTCTTT
clone size: once; D gene: -; V gene: TRBV5-5; J gene: TRBJ1-2; CDR3 protein: CASSLEAQGNYGYTF; CDR3 DNA: TGTGCCAGCAGCTTGGAGGCCCAAGGGAACTATGGCTACACCTTC
clone size: -; D gene: -; V gene: TRBV19; J gene: TRBJ2-1; CDR3 protein: CASSLLQGSYNEQFF; CDR3 DNA: TGTGCCAGTAGCCTCCTCCAGGGTTCCTACAATGAGCAGTTCTTC
clone size: once; D gene: -; V gene: TRBV4-3; J gene: TRBJ1-2; CDR3 protein: CASSPGVFSNYGYTF; CDR3 DNA: TGCGCCAGCAGCCCAGGGGTCTTTTCTAACTATGGCTACACCTTC
clone size: -; D gene: TRBD1; V gene: TRBV29-1; J gene: TRBJ2-1; CDR3 protein: CSVVGGQGYNEQFF; CDR3 DNA: TGCAGCGTTGTGGGCGGACAGGGATACAATGAGCAGTTCTTC
clone size: -; D gene: TRBD2; V gene: TRBV29-1; J gene: TRBJ2-7; CDR3 protein: CSVLGGADYEQYF; CDR3 DNA: TGCAGCGTTCTCGGGGGGGCCGACTACGAGCAGTACTTC
clone size: -; D gene: -; V gene: TRBV19; J gene: TRBJ1-2; CDR3 protein: CATGPRERYTF; CDR3 DNA: TGTGCCACCGGACCGCGTGAGCGCTACACCTTC
clone size: -; D gene: -; V gene: TRBV2; J gene: TRBJ2-3; CDR3 protein: CASSLTKSTDTQYF; CDR3 DNA: TGTGCCAGCAGCCTGACAAAGAGCACAGATACGCAGTATTTT
clone size: -; D gene: -; V gene: TRBV9; J gene: TRBJ1-1; CDR3 protein: CASSGHRGHTEAFF; CDR3 DNA: TGTGCCAGCAGCGGGCACCGGGGACACACTGAAGCTTTCTTT
clone size: -; D gene: -; V gene: TRBV5-5; J gene: TRBJ1-1; CDR3 protein: CASSSSYVNTEAFF; CDR3 DNA: TGTGCCAGCAGCTCCAGCTATGTGAACACTGAAGCTTTCTTT
clone size: -; D gene: -; V gene: TRBV6-1; J gene: TRBJ2-7; CDR3 protein: CASSDPYEQYF; CDR3 DNA: TGTGCCAGCAGTGACCCCTACGAGCAGTACTTC
clone size: few; D gene: -; V gene: TRBV7-8; J gene: TRBJ1-5; CDR3 protein: CASSLIQGGQPQHF; CDR3 DNA: TGTGCCAGCAGCTTAATACAGGGCGGTCAGCCCCAGCATTTT
clone size: -; D gene: TRBD2; V gene: TRBV18; J gene: TRBJ2-3; CDR3 protein: CASSPRRGEPRDTQYF; CDR3 DNA: TGTGCCAGCTCACCCCGGCGGGGGGAGCCGAGAGATACGCAGTATTTT
clone size: -; D gene: -; V gene: TRBV7-6; J gene: TRBJ2-5; CDR3 protein: CASSSPGQKQETQYF; CDR3 DNA: TGTGCCAGCAGCTCCCCCGGACAGAAGCAAGAGACCCAGTACTTC
clone size: -; D gene: TRBD1; V gene: TRBV9; J gene: TRBJ2-1; CDR3 protein: CASRQAGQGEAEQFF; CDR3 DNA: TGTGCCAGCAGACAAGCCGGACAGGGAGAGGCTGAGCAGTTCTTC
clone size: -; D gene: TRBD2; V gene: TRBV4-3; J gene: TRBJ2-1; CDR3 protein: CASSQVEMRGEDNEQFF; CDR3 DNA: TGCGCCAGCAGCCAAGTAGAAATGCGGGGGGAAGACAATGAGCAGTTCTTC